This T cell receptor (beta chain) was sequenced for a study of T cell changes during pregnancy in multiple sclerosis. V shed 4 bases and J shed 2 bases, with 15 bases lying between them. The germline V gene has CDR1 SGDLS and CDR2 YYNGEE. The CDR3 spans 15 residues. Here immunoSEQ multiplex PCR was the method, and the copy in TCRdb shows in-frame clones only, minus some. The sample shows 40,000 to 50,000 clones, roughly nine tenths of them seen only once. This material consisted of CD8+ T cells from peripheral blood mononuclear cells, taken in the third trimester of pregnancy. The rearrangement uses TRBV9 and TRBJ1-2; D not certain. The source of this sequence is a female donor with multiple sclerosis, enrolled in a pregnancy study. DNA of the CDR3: TGTGCCAGCAGCCCCGCTATGAGGTCAAACTATGGCTACACCTTC. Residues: CASSPAMRSNYGYTF.